This passage covers 14 T cell receptor beta chains from one sample sequenced in a study of blood T cell repertoires in COVID-19. Method: immunoSEQ multiplex PCR; TCRdb's copy keeps in-frame clones and lacks some. Among roughly 53,000 clones listed, approximately 84% were seen once. The sample taken for sequencing was peripheral blood. The receptors here all came from a human donor in a cohort sampled during active COVID-19.

CDR3 in amino acids: CASSFFGEAFF. DNA of the CDR3: TGTGCCAGCAGTTTTTTCGGTGAAGCTTTCTTT. The chain carries TRBV27 and TRBJ1-1; D not resolved. Germline-derived CDR1 and CDR2 are MNHEY and SMNVEV (reference sequence). This CDR3 comprises 11 residues. Trimming removed 3 bases at V and 7 bases at J, with 6 bases between.

J is TRBJ2-3 and V is TRBV18; 9 positions agree with TRBD1. The CDR3 contains 15 residues. With V trimmed by 3 bases and J by 4 bases, 5 bases remained unmatched. In germline, CDR1 is KGHSH, CDR2 LQKENI. The CDR3 protein is CASSPSTGGSDTQYF. CDR3 nucleotide sequence: TGTGCCAGCTCACCTAGCACAGGGGGCTCAGATACGCAGTATTTT.

CDR3 DNA: TGTGCCAGCAGCTTAGCCCCGGACAGCTCCTACGAGCAGTACTTC. It encodes CASSLAPDSSYEQYF. The genes are TRBV11-2 and TRBJ2-7; the D gene is possibly TRBD1 (6 bases). Germline V gene sequence: CDR1 SGHAT, CDR2 FQNNGV. The CDR3 consists of 15 residues. Between the trimmed V and J ends, which lost 1 base and 0 bases, there was a span of 10 bases.

The genes are TRBV5-1 and TRBJ2-3, with TRBD2 matching over 7 bases. The CDR3 totals 17 residues. Per germline, CDR1 SGHRS and CDR2 YFSETQ. With 4 bases clipped from V and 5 bases from J, the junction kept 16 bases outside the gene matches. The CDR3 is CASSLSRGGTRVDTQYF. CDR3 DNA sequence: TGCGCCAGCAGCCTATCCCGGGGAGGGACGCGGGTAGATACGCAGTATTTT.

This rearrangement joins TRBV4-3 to TRBJ1-1; TRBD1 is a possible D gene (6 bases). The CDR3 spans 14 residues. CDR1 is LGHNA, CDR2 YSLEER, per germline. V lost 3 bases to trimming and J lost 1 base, with 9 bases between them. The CDR3 coding sequence is TGCGCCAGCAGCCAGGTAGGGGGGAACACTGAAGCTTTCTTT. Protein: CASSQVGGNTEAFF.

The chain links TRBV6-2 or TRBV6-3 to TRBJ2-2; 7 bases agree with TRBD2. The V and J ends lost 6 bases and 8 bases, in that order; junction bases with no gene match: 15. The CDR3 contains 16 residues. Germline CDR1 is MNHEY and CDR2 is SVGEGT. CDR3 region: CASSLERGLSMGELFF. In nucleotides, the CDR3 is TGTGCCAGCAGCCTCGAGCGGGGCCTTTCTATGGGGGAGCTGTTTTTT.

The V and J genes are TRBV9 and TRBJ1-3; no clear D gene. Germline CDR1 reads SGDLS; CDR2 reads YYNGEE. The V end lost 0 bases, the J end lost 3 bases, and 10 bases lay between the germline ends. The CDR3 has 15 amino acids. The CDR3 nucleotides are TGTGCCAGCAGCGTAGATCCCGACATTGGAAACACCATATATTTT. Amino acid sequence: CASSVDPDIGNTIYF.

This clone was seen only a few times. V and J are TRBV6-2 or TRBV6-3 and TRBJ2-2, with TRBD1 identical over 7 bases. With 4 bases clipped from V and 4 bases from J, the junction kept 6 bases outside the gene matches. The germline V gene encodes CDR1 MNHEY and CDR2 SVGEGT. This CDR3 comprises 15 residues. CDR3 in DNA: TGTGCCAGCAGTTGGAGACAGGGCACCACCGGGGAGCTGTTTTTT. Translating gives CASSWRQGTTGELFF.

Only one count was recorded for this clone. The CDR3 coding sequence is TGTGCCAGCAGTGAAAATATGGGAGCACAAGAGACCCAGTACTTC. Its translation: CASSENMGAQETQYF. The genes are TRBV2 and TRBJ2-5; D possibly corresponds to TRBD2 (5 bases). The V gene's germline CDR1 is SNHLY and CDR2 FYNNEI. V lost 2 bases, J lost 2 bases, and 12 bases lay in between. The CDR3 consists of 15 residues. Together with reference TRBV2 and TRBJ2-5, the CDR3 gives the full variable domain: EPEVTQTPSHQVTQMGQEVILRCVPISNHLYFYWYRQILGQKVEFLVSFYNNEISEKSEIFDDQFSVERPDGSNFTLKIRSTKLEDSAMYFCASSENMGAQETQYFGPGTRLLVL.

This clone appeared a few times. The chain is built from TRBV9 and TRBJ1-4; a possible D gene is TRBD1 (6 bases). Deletions cut 0 bases from V and 8 bases from J, with 11 bases between. The CDR3 totals 14 residues. In germline, CDR1 is SGDLS, CDR2 YYNGEE. The CDR3 region is CASSVEGGNEKLFF. CDR3 in DNA: TGTGCCAGCAGCGTAGAGGGGGGGAACGAAAAACTGTTTTTT.

The genes are TRBV28 and TRBJ2-1, with TRBD2 matching over 11 bases. J was trimmed by 8 bases and V by 11 bases; bases with no gene match: 8. The germline V gene encodes CDR1 MDHEN and CDR2 SYDVKM. This CDR3 region has 13 residues. CDR3 DNA sequence: TGTGCCTCTCTACCGGGACTAGCGGATGAGCAGTTCTTC. Protein sequence: CASLPGLADEQFF.

The chain is built from TRBV9 and TRBJ2-6; 14 bases are a match to TRBD2. The CDR3 consists of 20 residues. V shed 4 bases, J shed 0 bases, and the junction held 9 bases outside the gene matches. Germline V gene sequence: CDR1 SGDLS, CDR2 YYNGEE. In DNA, the CDR3 is TGTGCCAGCAGCCCCAGGACTAGCGGGGGGCCTGGCTCTGGGGCCAACGTCCTGACTTTC. It specifies CASSPRTSGGPGSGANVLTF.

V usage is TRBV9 and J usage is TRBJ2-3; 8 bases are a match to TRBD2. Germline V gene lookup returns CDR1 SGDLS and CDR2 YYNGEE. The V and J ends lost 3 bases and 3 bases, in that order; junction bases with no gene match: 12. The CDR3 has 17 residues. In nucleotides, the CDR3 is TGTGCCAGCAGCGAGGCGGGGAGCGGGGGCCCTACAGATACGCAGTATTTT. Amino acid sequence: CASSEAGSGGPTDTQYF.

The chain combines TRBV5-4 with TRBJ1-1; 7 bases line up with TRBD1. Germline V gene sequence: CDR1 SGHNT, CDR2 YYREEE (reference sequence). V shed 4 bases and J 3 bases; nucleotides not matched to a gene: 6. The CDR3 is 14 residues long. The CDR3 protein is CASSHDRAHTEAFF. The CDR3 nucleotides are TGTGCCAGCAGCCATGACAGGGCTCACACTGAAGCTTTCTTT.